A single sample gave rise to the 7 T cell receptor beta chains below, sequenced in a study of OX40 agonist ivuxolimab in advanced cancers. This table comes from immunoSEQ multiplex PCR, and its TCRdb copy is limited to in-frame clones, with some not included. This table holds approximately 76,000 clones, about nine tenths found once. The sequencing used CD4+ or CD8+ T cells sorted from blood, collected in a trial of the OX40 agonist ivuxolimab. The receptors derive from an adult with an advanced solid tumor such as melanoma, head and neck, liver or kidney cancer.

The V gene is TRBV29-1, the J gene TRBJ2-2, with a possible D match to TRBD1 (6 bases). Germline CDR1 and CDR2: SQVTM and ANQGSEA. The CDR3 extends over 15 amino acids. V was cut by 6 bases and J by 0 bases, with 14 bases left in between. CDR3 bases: TGCAGCGTAGGGACCGGGACACCGAACACCGGGGAGCTGTTTTTT. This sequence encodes CSVGTGTPNTGELFF.

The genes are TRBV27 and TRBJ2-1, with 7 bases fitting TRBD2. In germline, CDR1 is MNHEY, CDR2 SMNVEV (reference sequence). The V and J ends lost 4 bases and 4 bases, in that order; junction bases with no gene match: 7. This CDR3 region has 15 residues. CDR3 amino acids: CASSSLGAGYNEQFF. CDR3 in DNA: TGTGCCAGCAGTTCCCTAGGAGCGGGGTACAATGAGCAGTTCTTC.

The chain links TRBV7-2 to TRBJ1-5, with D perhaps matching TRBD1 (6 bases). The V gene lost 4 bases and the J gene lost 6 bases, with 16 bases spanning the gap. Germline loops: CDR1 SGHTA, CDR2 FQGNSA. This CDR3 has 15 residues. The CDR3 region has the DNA TGTGCCAGCAGCTCAGACGGGGGGGGCGGTCAGCCCCAGCATTTT. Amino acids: CASSSDGGGGQPQHF.

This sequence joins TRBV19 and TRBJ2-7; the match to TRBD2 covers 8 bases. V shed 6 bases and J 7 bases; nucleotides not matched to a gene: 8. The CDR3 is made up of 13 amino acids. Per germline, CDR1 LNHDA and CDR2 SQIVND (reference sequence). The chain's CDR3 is CASSLLAAGEQYF. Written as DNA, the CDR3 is TGTGCCAGTAGCCTACTAGCGGCGGGGGAGCAGTACTTC.

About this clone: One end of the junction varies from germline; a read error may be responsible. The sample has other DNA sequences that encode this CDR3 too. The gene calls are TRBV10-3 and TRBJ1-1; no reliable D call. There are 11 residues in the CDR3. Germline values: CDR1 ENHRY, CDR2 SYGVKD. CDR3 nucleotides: TGTGCCATCAGTGGTAACACTGAGGCTTTCTTT. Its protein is CAISGNTEAFF.

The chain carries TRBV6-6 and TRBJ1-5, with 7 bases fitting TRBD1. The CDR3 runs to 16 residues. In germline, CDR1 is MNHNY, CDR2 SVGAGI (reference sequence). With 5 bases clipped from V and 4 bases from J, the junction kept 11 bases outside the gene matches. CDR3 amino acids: CASSTGQTGWNQPQHF. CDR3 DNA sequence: TGTGCCAGCAGTACCGGACAGACAGGGTGGAATCAGCCCCAGCATTTT.

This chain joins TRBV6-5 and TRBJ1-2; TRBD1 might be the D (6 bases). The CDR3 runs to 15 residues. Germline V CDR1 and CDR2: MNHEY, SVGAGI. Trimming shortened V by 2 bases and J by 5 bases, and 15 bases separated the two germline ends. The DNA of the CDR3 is TGTGCCAGCAGTTACACGGACAGACACCCTTATGGCTACACCTTC. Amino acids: CASSYTDRHPYGYTF.